A selection of T cell receptor beta chains follows, all from one sample in a study of T cell responses to AZD1222 COVID-19 vaccine. This table comes from immunoSEQ multiplex PCR, and its TCRdb copy is limited to in-frame clones, with some not included. The data hold approximately 270,000 clones, with 94% observed a single time. Sequencing used peripheral blood, obtained 28 days after the second AZD1222 dose. The receptor set was obtained from an adult who received the AZD1222 COVID-19 vaccine. The conserved cysteine and the conserved F or W are not part of the CDR3 here. Each record gives: J gene, V gene, CDR3 protein.

>TRBJ1-6|TRBV20-1
SASGTANSPLH
>TRBJ1-4|TRBV3-1/TRBV3-2
ASSRLATNEKLF
>TRBJ1-2|TRBV7-2
ASSLGFAGTGGYT
>TRBJ1-1|TRBV20-1
SATTGPAF
>TRBJ1-2|TRBV6-1
ASSERRTGEPIRYGYT
>TRBJ1-5|TRBV18
ASSGGGPQPQH
>TRBJ1-1|TRBV6-5
ASRGRGLGNTEAF
>TRBJ1-2|TRBV2
ASSVERLYGYT
>TRBJ1-5|TRBV4-1
ASSQVISNQPQH
>TRBJ1-2|TRBV4-2
ASSQSHTVANYGYT
>TRBJ1-6|TRBV19
ASSWTGDNSPLH
>TRBJ2-1|TRBV2
ASSRGYNEQF
>TRBJ2-7|TRBV6-5
ASSYPGQGTNEQY
>TRBJ1-5|TRBV19
ASSIDKGAGPQH
>TRBJ2-3|TRBV12-3/TRBV12-4
ASSLTSGRA
>TRBJ1-4|TRBV25-1
ASSYRGHGEKLF
>TRBJ1-2|TRBV5-4
ASSWVGSGYT
>TRBJ2-7|TRBV20-1
KGGDSGEQY
>TRBJ2-1|TRBV11-2
ASSFSGGRAYNEQF
>TRBJ2-1|TRBV10-2
ASSESRGEEQF
>TRBJ2-2|TRBV5-1
ASSLEQGRTGELF
>TRBJ1-2|TRBV19
ASSPRTSYGYT
>TRBJ1-1|TRBV7-3
ASSVGTGTAF
>TRBJ1-4|TRBV5-6
ASSTRRVGMDEKLF
>TRBJ1-4|TRBV12-2
ASRLPGLPTNEKLF
>TRBJ2-5|TRBV11-3
ASSLRGGRTAETQY
>TRBJ2-2|TRBV2
ASTSTMGPYGELF
>TRBJ2-7|TRBV10-2
ASSGTQQGGGYEQY
>TRBJ1-2|TRBV28
ASSLWTDYGYT
>TRBJ1-1|TRBV4-3
ASSQEGLGNTEAF
>TRBJ2-3|TRBV28
ASSSIGTGGTDTQY
>TRBJ2-7|TRBV15
ATSGAGYEQY